Detailed here is one T cell receptor beta chain. Its specificity is unknown. TCRdb keeps only in-frame clones here, not all; method: immunoSEQ multiplex PCR. The table lists about 58,000 clones, under 95% of them singletons. The data are from a study of cytomegalovirus exposure and HLA in healthy donors. This CDR3 is built from 15 residues. V gave up 1 base and J gave up 3 bases; unmatched junction bases: 5. CDR1 and CDR2 from the germline V gene are MDHEN and SYDVKM. Study-wide findings and caveats: A few CMV-associated chains were confirmed in vitro to be specific for CMV antigens. Some public TCRs appeared in many individuals, while most sequences were rare. 150 or so TCR beta chains were listed as cytomegalovirus-associated.

A 120-subject validation cohort, separate from the 666-subject first cohort, supplied the donors. This sequence originates from a man between 18 and 35 years old in good health and CMV-seronegative. The sequencing sample was made of PBMCs. The chain has TRBV28 and TRBJ2-7; TRBD2 aligns across 8 bases. In DNA, the CDR3 is TGTGCCAGCAGTTTATTTGCAAGCGGGAGCTACGAGCAGTACTTC. This codes for CASSLFASGSYEQYF.